The TCR beta chain under discussion was sequenced for a study of radiotherapy plus CTLA-4 blockade in lung cancer. Study as a whole: There were objective responses in 18% of patients, and roughly 33% had disease control. Study-level points and caveats: In blood, tumor-derived TCR clones expanded after radiotherapy plus ipilimumab. Early clonal dynamics of blood T cells, together with interferon-beta, were reported as the best response predictor.

The junction had 2 bases not matched to a gene; V was cut back by 1 base and J by 1 base. Germline V lookup: CDR1 SGHAT, CDR2 FQDESV (reference sequence). This CDR3 region has 16 residues. To note about this clone: Its specificity is not known.

Method: immunoSEQ multiplex PCR; TCRdb's copy keeps in-frame clones and lacks some. Among 51,000 or so clones listed, 76% were seen once. This chain joins TRBV11-1 and TRBJ2-3; 10 nucleotides line up with TRBD2. Source: peripheral blood, taken from a patient treated with radiotherapy plus ipilimumab. This receptor was taken from a human donor with non-small cell lung cancer who had stable disease on radiotherapy plus ipilimumab. CDR3 DNA sequence: TGTGCCAGCAGCTTAGAGCTAGCGGGGGGCACAGATACGCAGTATTTT. It translates to CASSLELAGGTDTQYF.